This is a list of T cell receptor beta chains from one sample in a study of blood T cells in healthy people across ages. One entry per CDR3 protein results from TCRdb running MiXCR on the 5' RACE reads. This sample carries about 830,000 distinct CDR3 sequences, roughly 50% of them seen once, and the ten largest clones take about 20%. The sample was blood. The receptor source for this set is a man between 25 and 39 years old in good health. The CDR3 runs from the conserved cysteine through the conserved F or W.

V gene	J gene	CDR3 protein
TRBV29-1	TRBJ2-5	CSPEALGETQYF
TRBV4-2	TRBJ1-2	CASSQAEGQSNNYGYTF
TRBV6-2/TRBV6-3	TRBJ2-7	CASSHSKISSYEQYF
TRBV29-1	TRBJ2-4	CSVGGRASYEQYF
TRBV6-5	TRBJ2-3	CASGKGDGSSGDTQYF
TRBV7-6	TRBJ2-3	CASSRYGSGNADTQYF
TRBV3-1	TRBJ2-7	CASSRSSGLAAQYF
TRBV10-3	TRBJ2-3	CATDGGTDTQYF
TRBV2	TRBJ2-1	CASSNSGEFF
TRBV7-9	TRBJ1-2	CASSWRQGGGYTF
TRBV27	TRBJ1-5	CASSPSGTNQPQHF
TRBV20-1	TRBJ2-1	CSASDALGDEQFF
TRBV19	TRBJ2-3	CASSHPPRTGNTDTQYF
TRBV4-1	.	CASSQGGWDRSEQYF
TRBV28	TRBJ1-5	CASTPENQPQHF
TRBV7-2	TRBJ2-5	CASTPRRREGEETQYF
TRBV7-2	TRBJ2-7	CASSLDRGRDEQYF
TRBV4-2	TRBJ2-1	CASSQDPSGGYNEQFF
TRBV7-2	TRBJ2-5	CASSRGHSSGLRWETQYF
TRBV29-1	TRBJ1-2	CSVVVLGYGYTF
TRBV7-2	TRBJ2-4	CASSSDSGVQYF
TRBV20-1	TRBJ2-7	CSARETSGVSYEQYF
TRBV21-1	TRBJ2-7	CASTRPAGVRCTYEQYF